Following are 5 T cell receptor beta chains from one sample sequenced in a study of tumor-infiltrating lymphocytes in localized non-small cell lung cancer (dated by TCRdb to 2020 to 2022). The receptor library was made with the immunoSEQ multiplex PCR assay. TCRdb's version of the immuneACCESS table is confined to in-frame rearrangements and falls short of the full clone set. An unresolved V gene accounts for under half of the shortfall where checked; the remainder is of unknown origin. The sample table records thousands of clones; under 75% of these occur just once. 10% to 15% of the sample rests with the top ten. The sample comprised uninvolved lung tissue not adjacent to the tumor. These TCRs come from a human donor with non-small cell lung cancer.

DNA for the CDR3: TGTGCCACCAGCAGAGCGATAGGCCGCACAGATACGCAGTATTTT. This gives the protein CATSRAIGRTDTQYF. The rearrangement links TRBV15 to TRBJ2-3; D unclear. Trimming stripped 1 base from V and 1 base from J, with 9 bases between. The CDR3 length is 15 residues. Germline V gene sequence: CDR1 LNHNV, CDR2 YYDKDF (reference sequence). Filled out from reference TRBV15 and TRBJ2-3, the complete variable domain reads DAMVIQNPRYQVTQFGKPVTLSCSQTLNHNVMYWYQQKSSQAPKLLFHYYDKDFNNEADTPDNFQSRRPNTSFCFLDIRSPGLGDTAMYLCATSRAIGRTDTQYFGPGTRLTVL.

The chain employs TRBV5-6 and TRBJ1-1; D is undetermined. The V end was cut by 3 bases, the J end by 5 bases, with 17 bases between. CDR1 SGHDT and CDR2 YYEEEE come from the germline V gene. The CDR3 totals 15 residues. The CDR3 sequence is CASSWAPRMGTEAFF. In nucleotides, the CDR3 is TGTGCCAGCAGCTGGGCGCCCCGGATGGGGACTGAAGCTTTCTTT.

The rearrangement joins TRBV5-1 to TRBJ1-1, with unresolved D. Germline loops: CDR1 SGHRS, CDR2 YFSETQ. This CDR3 region has 14 residues. Trimming removed 2 bases from V and 2 bases from J, with 10 bases in between. The CDR3 spells CASSFQDTNTEAFF. The CDR3 DNA follows: TGCGCCAGCAGCTTCCAAGACACTAACACTGAAGCTTTCTTT.

The genes are TRBV6-4 and TRBJ1-1; 7 bases agree with TRBD1. V dropped 5 bases and J dropped 4; count of bases not matched to a gene: 7. The CDR3 runs to 14 residues. Germline CDR1 reads MRHNA; CDR2 reads SNTAGT. CDR3 bases: TGTGCCAGCAGTCGACAGGGTCGGATCACTGAAGCTTTCTTT. Protein: CASSRQGRITEAFF.

V usage is TRBV27 and J usage is TRBJ2-7, with a possible D match to TRBD2 (6 bases). CDR1 is MNHEY, CDR2 SMNVEV, per germline (reference sequence). This CDR3 is built from 14 residues. V was cut by 3 bases and J by 0 bases, with 9 bases left in between. CDR3 DNA sequence: TGTGCCAGCAGTTTTAGCGGTTACTCCTACGAGCAGTACTTC. It is translated as CASSFSGYSYEQYF.